This T cell receptor (beta chain) was identified during a study of tumor-infiltrating lymphocytes in primary liver carcinoma (dated by TCRdb to the late 2010s). Regarding the research as a whole: Between November 2015 and March 2016, about five patients in China with histopathologically diagnosed primary liver carcinoma had surgical resection. Hepatocellular carcinoma (four) or combined HCC and intrahepatic cholangiocarcinoma (one) was present in the five patients, who were three men and two women aged 30 to 69 years. The five patients had tumors of stage T1-T3 N0M0, with maximum diameters ranging from 4.2 to 10 cm. Roughly 3.5 to 7.5 million productive TCRbeta reads were obtained per sample, and no significant difference in read depth was found between tissue types. TCRbeta repertoire sequencing, expression microarrays and whole-exome sequencing were combined in the study across five regions of each liver tumor, with adjacent normal tissue and blood also included. TCRbeta repertoire sequencing covered approximately 35 specimens from 5 patients: around 25 tumor regions, 5 adjacent noncancerous liver tissues and 5 peripheral blood samples. High reproducibility was observed for the technical replicate repertoires, with mean shared-clone rates approximately 0.92 and correlation coefficients above 0.95. Overall study results and their limits: Only the TCR beta chain was sequenced, so true repertoire diversity is likely underestimated because unpaired alpha chains were not captured. The top 250 clones accounted for a significantly greater share of the repertoire in tumors than in blood (p = 0.039). Pairs of tumor regions showed greater repertoire overlap (mean roughly 35%) than tumor-adjacent pairs (roughly 17%) or tumor-blood pairs (about 15%), which is consistent with antigen-driven expansion. With just a handful of patients in the study, the authors point out that the findings should be validated in a larger study. Because the samples were bulk and unsorted, CD4+ and CD8+ T cell repertoires could not be compared.

Sequences LGHNA (CDR1) and YSLEER (CDR2) are obtained from the germline V gene. The CDR3 measures 12 amino acids from cysteine to phenylalanine. Here the CDR3 DNA is all that survives: 36 bases in frame from base 1. Starting from approximately 0.5 ug total RNA, TCRbeta-specific cDNA was produced by reverse transcription with a constant-region primer and ProtoScript II reverse transcriptase. Three nested multiplex PCR rounds, following a slightly modified ARM-PCR procedure, were used to build the TCRbeta libraries. Multiplex TRBV1-TRBV30 forward primers and a Cbeta reverse primer were used in the first two PCR rounds, each of which was run for around 9 cycles. Sample barcodes and Illumina adapters were added in a final 25-cycle PCR with Deep VentR polymerase. Before sequencing, amplicons between 200 and 500 bp were purified from gel using a QIAquick gel extraction kit. The TCRbeta amplicons were sequenced with 250-bp paired-end reads on an Illumina HiSeq 2500. The paper's processing steps were these. Reads were quality-trimmed with Trimmomatic v0.33, and paired reads were merged with FLASH v1.2.11 to recover full CDR3 sequences. MiGEC v1.2.1b assigned V, D and J germline segments to the rearranged TCRbeta sequences. Clonotype statistics, along with Shannon-Wiener diversity indices, were calculated using VDJtools v1.0.0. Except for diversity analysis, only each sample's 250 most abundant clonotypes were used in subsequent analyses to reduce sampling bias. The raw public reads went through TCRdb reprocessing: fastp at Q25, MiXCR clone calling, in-frame beta chains kept. Every entry covers one CDR3 protein and lists the most common genes and DNA from its rows. These V and J calls originate from TCRdb's pipeline instead of the authors' own analysis. This sample is represented by about 310,000 distinct CDR3 sequences; about 60% of them were singletons. 9% to 10% of the sample lies in the top ten.

Blood RNA was extracted from unsorted whole blood using TRIzol reagent, and germline DNA was obtained with the DNeasy Blood & Tissue kit. At the time of sampling, the patients had chronic HBV infection and had not received any treatment. About 4 milliliters of peripheral blood were collected into K2EDTA tubes before surgery. A remark on this clonotype: Its antigen is currently not known. This may stem from a read error, because a much larger clone lies one nucleotide away.

Rearrangement joined TRBV4-3 to TRBJ2-1, with the D segment identity uncertain. The sequence came from a man aged 40-50 years with primary liver carcinoma and hepatitis B virus infection. Sequenced: peripheral blood. The DNA reads as follows: TGCGCCAGCAGCCAAGATTTGGGTGAGCGGTTCTTC. Its amino acids are CASSQDLGERFF.